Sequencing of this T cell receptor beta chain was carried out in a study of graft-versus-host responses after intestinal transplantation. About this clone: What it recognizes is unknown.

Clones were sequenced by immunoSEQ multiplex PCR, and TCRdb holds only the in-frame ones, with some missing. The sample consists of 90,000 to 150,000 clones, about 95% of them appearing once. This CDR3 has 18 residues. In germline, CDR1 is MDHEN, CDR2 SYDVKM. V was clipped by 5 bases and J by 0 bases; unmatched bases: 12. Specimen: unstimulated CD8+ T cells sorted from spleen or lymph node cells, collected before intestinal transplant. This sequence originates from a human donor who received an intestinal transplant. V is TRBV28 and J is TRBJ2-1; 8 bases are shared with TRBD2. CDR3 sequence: CASSTPGLDLDSYNEQFF. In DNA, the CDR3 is TGTGCCAGCAGTACGCCGGGACTAGACCTCGACTCCTACAATGAGCAGTTCTTC. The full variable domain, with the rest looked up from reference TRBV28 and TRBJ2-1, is DVKVTQSSRYLVKRTGEKVFLECVQDMDHENMFWYRQDPGLGLRLIYFSYDVKMKEKGDIPEGYSVSREKKERFSLILESASTNQTSMYLCASSTPGLDLDSYNEQFFGPGTRLTVL.